This T cell receptor beta chain comes out of a study of CD8+CD57+ T cells in acquired aplastic anemia (dated by TCRdb to 2016 to 2018). Looking at the study overall: Extracted DNA from sorted CD4+ and CD8+ cells averaged about 3.4 ug, ranging from about 0.18 to 27.4 ug. CD8+CD57+ expansion was defined as a frequency above the mean frequency observed in healthy subjects.

This clonotype was observed once. Its antigen is unknown. Within one base of it there is no much larger clone, and no base qualities were kept. A single read counts as weak evidence. The patients picked for sequencing were ones in whom flow cytometry had shown an expansion of CD8+CD57+ cells. Every patient had severe acquired aplastic anemia, diagnosed using the International Study of Aplastic Anemia and Agranulocytosis and Camitta criteria. Patients had received no therapy at the time of blood sampling. In the study, sorted CD4+ and CD8+ blood T cells from patients with severe aplastic anemia and from healthy subjects underwent deep sequencing of TCR repertoires. Patients were enrolled in the USA under clinicaltrials.gov protocols 00001620, 01623167, 00001397, 00071045, 00081523 and 00961064. Ficoll-Paque density gradient centrifugation was used to isolate peripheral blood mononuclear cells. CD4+ and CD8+ T cells were sorted by FACS or magnetic beads before DNA extraction.

Study-wide conclusions, independent of this receptor: Although 25 to 30 CD8+ CDR3 sequences were shared by patients and controls, these sequences appeared highly expressed in patients and within the immunodominant clones of patients. Patients and healthy controls showed no significant difference in CD8+ Simpson's diversity (P=0.060).

Reading from cysteine to phenylalanine, the CDR3 counts 12 amino acids. Only the CDR3 part of the read is kept: 36 bases, read in frame from the first base. Deletion took 2 bases off V and 6 bases off J, with a span of 5 bases between the germline ends. According to the germline V gene (reference sequence), CDR1 reads SGHKS and CDR2 reads YYEKEE. TCR beta VDJ combination and CDR3 sequence profiling used genomic DNA as the template. TCR repertoire sequencing was run on an Illumina HiSeq 2000. On the authors' methods: Repertoires were assessed using TRBV/TRBJ rearrangement plots, CDR3 size and DJ length profiles, and Simpson's diversity index. Whichever DNA sequence was most abundant in the deep sequencing data was defined as the immunodominant clone. CDR3 amino acid sequences were screened for sharing across subjects and were compared with published repertoires and the VDJdb database. The public reads were reanalyzed by TCRdb: fastp trimming at Q25, MiXCR alignment, in-frame beta chains only. Records with the same CDR3 protein are collapsed into one entry carrying the most frequent genes and DNA. The V and J calls reflect TCRdb's pipeline rather than the authors' work. This sample lists 200,000 to 300,000 distinct CDR3 sequences; 70% to 85% were detected once. Of the sample, less than 50% falls within the top ten clones.

The TCR was taken from a human donor with aplastic anemia. The rearranged chain carries TRBV5-5 and TRBJ2-2; no D gene can be assigned with confidence. The specimen sequenced was sorted CD4+, CD8+, or CD8+CD57+ T cells (not recorded which) from PBMCs. This receptor has the CDR3 CASSFAPGELFF. In nucleotides, the sequence is TGTGCCAGCAGCTTTGCTCCCGGGGAGCTGTTTTTT.